This TCR beta chain emerged from a study of cytomegalovirus exposure and HLA in healthy donors. General study findings and limits: Among the most significant clusters, several appeared linked to common viral pathogens in a later analysis. TCR beta sequences numbering about 17,000 were associated with HLA alleles at 0.05 false discovery rate in a later analysis.

The PCR used 60 Vbeta and 13 Jbeta primers. The table came from immunoSEQ multiplex PCR; TCRdb's copy has only in-frame clones and leaves some out. The sample contains 180,000 or so clones, roughly 9.5% of which appear only once. V lost 0 bases and J lost 5, with 14 bases in between. The CDR3 loop spans 16 amino acids. Germline V lookup: CDR1 GTSNPN, CDR2 SVGIG (reference sequence). A remark on this clone: Its antigen remains unidentified.

The clonotype originates from a woman aged 25-40 years in good health and CMV-seropositive. The chain carries TRBV30 and TRBJ1-6, with D perhaps TRBD1 (5 bases). Sequencing input: PBMCs. CDR3 sequence (DNA): TGTGCCTGGAGTGTAAAAGGAAAAGGGGATAATTCACCCCTCCACTTT. This sequence encodes CAWSVKGKGDNSPLHF. The variable domain in full, with the rest retrieved from reference TRBV30 and TRBJ1-6, is SQTIHQWPATLVQPVGSPLSLECTVEGTSNPNLYWYRQAAGRGLQLLFYSVGIGQISSEVPQNLSASRPQDRQFILSSKKLLLSDSGFYLCAWSVKGKGDNSPLHFGNGTRLTVT.